This record covers a single T cell receptor (beta chain). Its antigen remains unidentified. The germline V and J ends were trimmed by 4 bases and 11 bases, with 15 bases remaining between them. This CDR3 contains 13 residues. Germline assignment: CDR1 SGHTS and CDR2 YDEGEE. The data stem from a study of T cell responses to AZD1222 COVID-19 vaccine. Data came from immunoSEQ multiplex PCR; TCRdb stores just in-frame clones and leaves some out. The sample lists about 150,000 clones, about 91% seen once, with about 4.4% in the top ten. Points from the study as a whole: Clonal diversity was possibly underestimated; the donors were predominantly white British and more often female. Compared with day 0, the breadth and depth of the Spike-specific TCR repertoire rose significantly after two doses of AZD1222.

This rearrangement joins TRBV5-8 to TRBJ1-4; possible D gene TRBD1, 6 bases. Sequenced here: peripheral blood, sampled on day 0 of AZD1222 vaccination. This receptor was obtained from an adult in good health. This CDR3 is CASSNYRVHKLFF. Here the CDR3 DNA reads TGTGCCAGCAGCAATTACAGGGTGCATAAACTGTTTTTT.